These T cell receptor beta chains were read from a single sample in a study of blood T cell repertoires in COVID-19. Sequenced by immunoSEQ multiplex PCR; TCRdb stores in-frame clones only, minus some. The sample has about 250,000 clones, about 88% seen once. The sequencing sample was made of PBMCs or T cells enriched from blood (not recorded which). Source of these receptors: a woman in her 50s who had been exposed to COVID-19. Each CDR3 is given with its conserved first and last residue. Each record gives: clone size, V gene, D gene, J gene, CDR3 protein, CDR3 DNA. A D gene is named only where the DNA matches it firmly. The size entry is marked missing in some rows and otherwise reads once, few, many or a size class.

clone_size: NA; v_call: TRBV4-3; d_call: NA; j_call: TRBJ1-2; cdr3_aa: CASSQDIGRAYGYTF; cdr3_nt: TGCGCCAGCAGCCAAGATATAGGCAGGGCCTATGGCTACACCTTC
clone_size: NA; v_call: TRBV2; d_call: NA; j_call: TRBJ1-1; cdr3_aa: CASIKNTEAFF; cdr3_nt: TGTGCCAGCATAAAGAACACTGAAGCTTTCTTT
clone_size: NA; v_call: TRBV15; d_call: NA; j_call: TRBJ1-4; cdr3_aa: CATSRDRLPVILFF; cdr3_nt: TGTGCCACCAGCAGAGACAGGTTGCCGGTTATACTGTTTTTT
clone_size: NA; v_call: TRBV12-3/TRBV12-4; d_call: NA; j_call: TRBJ2-1; cdr3_aa: CASSLRNEQFF; cdr3_nt: TGTGCCAGCAGTTTACGCAATGAGCAGTTCTTC
clone_size: NA; v_call: TRBV3-1/TRBV3-2; d_call: NA; j_call: TRBJ2-3; cdr3_aa: CASSPVLEGDTQYF; cdr3_nt: TGTGCCAGCAGCCCCGTACTAGAGGGAGATACGCAGTATTTT
clone_size: NA; v_call: TRBV2; d_call: TRBD1; j_call: TRBJ2-7; cdr3_aa: CASRELGTGYLEQYF; cdr3_nt: TGTGCCAGCAGGGAACTGGGGACAGGGTATCTGGAGCAGTACTTC
clone_size: NA; v_call: TRBV18; d_call: NA; j_call: TRBJ1-1; cdr3_aa: CASSPNYGQPSNTEAFF; cdr3_nt: TGTGCCAGCTCACCTAACTACGGACAGCCGTCGAACACTGAAGCTTTCTTT
clone_size: NA; v_call: TRBV5-1; d_call: TRBD1; j_call: TRBJ1-5; cdr3_aa: CARTGFDQPQHF; cdr3_nt: TGCGCCAGGACAGGGTTCGATCAGCCCCAGCATTTT
clone_size: few; v_call: TRBV12-3/TRBV12-4; d_call: NA; j_call: TRBJ2-4; cdr3_aa: CASSFTIQSQYF; cdr3_nt: TGTGCCAGCAGTTTTACCATCCAGTCTCAGTACTTC
clone_size: NA; v_call: TRBV18; d_call: NA; j_call: TRBJ2-7; cdr3_aa: CASSGNNPGLLLF; cdr3_nt: TGTGCCAGCTCGGGAAACAACCCGGGACTTCTCCTTTTC
clone_size: NA; v_call: TRBV29-1; d_call: NA; j_call: TRBJ1-1; cdr3_aa: CSVFGGEMSEAFF; cdr3_nt: TGCAGCGTTTTTGGCGGTGAGATGTCTGAAGCTTTCTTT
clone_size: NA; v_call: TRBV28; d_call: NA; j_call: TRBJ1-3; cdr3_aa: CATFRGFKGRGNTIYF; cdr3_nt: TGTGCCACCTTCAGGGGCTTTAAGGGGCGCGGAAACACCATATATTTT
clone_size: NA; v_call: TRBV5-1; d_call: TRBD1; j_call: TRBJ1-1; cdr3_aa: CASSYSGGTMNTEAFF; cdr3_nt: TGCGCCAGCAGCTATTCAGGGGGCACTATGAACACTGAAGCTTTCTTT
clone_size: NA; v_call: TRBV11-3; d_call: NA; j_call: TRBJ2-7; cdr3_aa: CASSSGQNSYEQYF; cdr3_nt: TGTGCCAGCAGCTCCGGACAGAACTCCTACGAGCAGTACTTC
clone_size: NA; v_call: TRBV7-2; d_call: TRBD2; j_call: TRBJ2-7; cdr3_aa: CASSLYNSGAREQYF; cdr3_nt: TGTGCCAGCAGCTTATATAATAGCGGGGCGCGGGAGCAGTACTTC
clone_size: NA; v_call: TRBV7-2; d_call: NA; j_call: TRBJ2-1; cdr3_aa: CASSLVGSGVDEQFF; cdr3_nt: TGTGCCAGCAGCTTAGTTGGTTCAGGGGTAGATGAGCAGTTCTTC
clone_size: once; v_call: TRBV4-1; d_call: TRBD2; j_call: TRBJ2-3; cdr3_aa: CASSHGLAGGSDTQYF; cdr3_nt: TGCGCCAGCAGCCACGGACTAGCGGGGGGGTCAGATACGCAGTATTTT
clone_size: NA; v_call: TRBV11-2; d_call: NA; j_call: TRBJ2-1; cdr3_aa: CASSPREWPTYNEQFF; cdr3_nt: TGTGCCAGCAGCCCCCGGGAGTGGCCGACCTACAATGAGCAGTTCTTC
clone_size: NA; v_call: TRBV5-4; d_call: TRBD2; j_call: TRBJ2-5; cdr3_aa: CASSALAGSETQYF; cdr3_nt: TGTGCCAGCAGCGCCCTAGCGGGTTCAGAGACCCAGTACTTC
clone_size: NA; v_call: TRBV27; d_call: NA; j_call: TRBJ1-2; cdr3_aa: CASSFKGNYGYTF; cdr3_nt: TGTGCCAGCAGTTTCAAGGGGAACTATGGCTACACCTTC
clone_size: NA; v_call: TRBV2; d_call: TRBD1; j_call: TRBJ1-6; cdr3_aa: CASSDPGQGPNSPLHF; cdr3_nt: TGTGCCAGCAGTGACCCGGGACAGGGACCCAATTCACCCCTCCACTTT
clone_size: NA; v_call: TRBV12-3/TRBV12-4; d_call: NA; j_call: TRBJ1-5; cdr3_aa: CASSFRSNQPQHF; cdr3_nt: TGTGCCAGCAGTTTTCGGAGCAATCAGCCCCAGCATTTT
clone_size: NA; v_call: TRBV29-1; d_call: TRBD1; j_call: TRBJ1-1; cdr3_aa: CSVTGTGGSNTEAFF; cdr3_nt: TGCAGCGTCACCGGGACAGGGGGCTCGAACACTGAAGCTTTCTTT
clone_size: NA; v_call: TRBV30; d_call: NA; j_call: TRBJ1-1; cdr3_aa: CAWSVVTGETEAFF; cdr3_nt: TGTGCCTGGAGTGTAGTGACGGGGGAAACTGAAGCTTTCTTT
clone_size: NA; v_call: TRBV3-1/TRBV3-2; d_call: TRBD1; j_call: TRBJ1-2; cdr3_aa: CASSQVGWGQVYGYTF; cdr3_nt: TGTGCCAGCAGCCAAGTGGGTTGGGGACAGGTCTATGGCTACACCTTC
clone_size: NA; v_call: TRBV5-6; d_call: NA; j_call: TRBJ1-2; cdr3_aa: CASSLDDRPYGYTF; cdr3_nt: TGTGCCAGCAGCTTAGACGACAGACCCTATGGCTACACCTTC
clone_size: NA; v_call: TRBV15; d_call: NA; j_call: TRBJ1-5; cdr3_aa: CATSIHRNQPQHF; cdr3_nt: TGTGCCACCAGCATACACAGAAATCAGCCCCAGCATTTT
clone_size: once; v_call: TRBV10-2; d_call: NA; j_call: TRBJ1-3; cdr3_aa: CASKTDANTIYF; cdr3_nt: TGCGCCAGCAAGACAGACGCCAACACCATATATTTT
clone_size: NA; v_call: TRBV3-1/TRBV3-2; d_call: NA; j_call: TRBJ1-5; cdr3_aa: CASSQGVNQPQHF; cdr3_nt: TGTGCCAGCAGCCAGGGAGTCAATCAGCCCCAGCATTTT
clone_size: NA; v_call: TRBV7-9; d_call: TRBD1; j_call: TRBJ1-1; cdr3_aa: CASSPTTGANTEAFF; cdr3_nt: TGTGCCAGCAGCCCGACAACAGGGGCGAACACTGAAGCTTTCTTT
clone_size: NA; v_call: TRBV11-2; d_call: NA; j_call: TRBJ1-1; cdr3_aa: CASSLELNTEAFF; cdr3_nt: TGTGCCAGCAGCTTAGAACTCAACACTGAAGCTTTCTTT
clone_size: NA; v_call: TRBV28; d_call: NA; j_call: TRBJ1-1; cdr3_aa: CASSLRDLIMNTEAFF; cdr3_nt: TGTGCCAGCAGTCTCAGGGATCTTATTATGAACACTGAAGCTTTCTTT
clone_size: NA; v_call: TRBV6-5; d_call: TRBD1; j_call: TRBJ2-1; cdr3_aa: CASSYSQGGHEQFF; cdr3_nt: TGTGCCAGCAGTTACTCACAGGGGGGTCATGAGCAGTTCTTC
clone_size: NA; v_call: TRBV7-2; d_call: NA; j_call: TRBJ2-3; cdr3_aa: CASSLGHPGDTQYF; cdr3_nt: TGTGCCAGCAGCTTAGGGCACCCGGGGGATACGCAGTATTTT
clone_size: NA; v_call: TRBV11-2; d_call: TRBD2; j_call: TRBJ2-3; cdr3_aa: CASSFGGGGTDTQYF; cdr3_nt: TGTGCCAGCAGCTTCGGGGGAGGGGGCACAGATACGCAGTATTTT
clone_size: NA; v_call: TRBV28; d_call: NA; j_call: TRBJ1-3; cdr3_aa: CASSSLSFSGNTIYF; cdr3_nt: TGTGCCAGCAGTTCCCTCTCCTTCTCTGGAAACACCATATATTTT
clone_size: NA; v_call: TRBV7-8; d_call: TRBD1; j_call: TRBJ1-6; cdr3_aa: CASSLRDRGNSPLHF; cdr3_nt: TGTGCCAGCAGCTTAAGGGACAGGGGTAATTCACCCCTCCACTTT
clone_size: NA; v_call: TRBV4-3; d_call: NA; j_call: TRBJ2-3; cdr3_aa: CASSPQPRDTQYF; cdr3_nt: TGCGCCAGCAGCCCCCAACCACGGGATACGCAGTATTTT
clone_size: once; v_call: TRBV18; d_call: TRBD2; j_call: TRBJ2-1; cdr3_aa: CASSPGLAGSFGNEQFF; cdr3_nt: TGTGCCAGCTCGCCGGGACTAGCGGGGTCCTTTGGTAATGAGCAGTTCTTC
clone_size: many; v_call: TRBV3-1/TRBV3-2; d_call: TRBD2; j_call: TRBJ2-7; cdr3_aa: CASSQAGAGASYEQYF; cdr3_nt: TGTGCCAGCAGCCAAGCCGGAGCGGGGGCTAGCTACGAGCAGTACTTC
clone_size: NA; v_call: TRBV5-1; d_call: TRBD1; j_call: TRBJ1-2; cdr3_aa: CASSPDRGTGYTF; cdr3_nt: TGCGCCAGCAGCCCTGACAGGGGAACAGGCTACACCTTC
clone_size: once; v_call: TRBV6-6; d_call: TRBD1; j_call: TRBJ1-2; cdr3_aa: CASSYLDRASPYTF; cdr3_nt: TGTGCCAGCAGTTACCTGGACAGGGCCTCTCCCTACACCTTC
clone_size: NA; v_call: TRBV27; d_call: NA; j_call: TRBJ1-6; cdr3_aa: CASSLAAGYNSPLHF; cdr3_nt: TGTGCCAGCAGTTTAGCCGCGGGCTATAATTCACCCCTCCACTTT
clone_size: NA; v_call: TRBV29-1; d_call: NA; j_call: TRBJ1-1; cdr3_aa: CSVQSTGRTEAFF; cdr3_nt: TGCAGCGTTCAATCTACAGGGCGGACTGAAGCTTTCTTT
clone_size: NA; v_call: TRBV5-5; d_call: TRBD2; j_call: TRBJ2-5; cdr3_aa: CASSQIAGGQETQYF; cdr3_nt: TGTGCCAGCAGCCAAATAGCGGGGGGCCAAGAGACCCAGTACTTC
clone_size: NA; v_call: TRBV19; d_call: TRBD1; j_call: TRBJ2-5; cdr3_aa: CASSSDRGETQYF; cdr3_nt: TGTGCCAGTAGTTCGGACAGGGGGGAGACCCAGTACTTC
clone_size: NA; v_call: TRBV27; d_call: NA; j_call: TRBJ1-1; cdr3_aa: CASSPTGRRATEAFF; cdr3_nt: TGTGCCAGCAGTCCTACAGGCAGGAGGGCCACTGAAGCTTTCTTT
clone_size: NA; v_call: TRBV12-3/TRBV12-4; d_call: TRBD2; j_call: TRBJ2-5; cdr3_aa: CASSLERESQYF; cdr3_nt: TGTGCCAGCAGTTTAGAGCGGGAGTCCCAGTACTTC
clone_size: NA; v_call: TRBV29-1; d_call: NA; j_call: TRBJ1-4; cdr3_aa: CSGRDGEKLFF; cdr3_nt: TGCAGCGGCAGGGATGGGGAAAAACTGTTTTTT
clone_size: NA; v_call: TRBV4-3; d_call: NA; j_call: TRBJ1-3; cdr3_aa: CASSQDAGNTIYF; cdr3_nt: TGCGCCAGCAGCCAAGACGCGGGAAACACCATATATTTT
clone_size: few; v_call: TRBV7-2; d_call: NA; j_call: TRBJ2-3; cdr3_aa: CASSPASGPGEDTQYF; cdr3_nt: TGTGCCAGCAGCCCGGCGAGCGGACCCGGCGAAGATACGCAGTATTTT
clone_size: NA; v_call: TRBV18; d_call: NA; j_call: TRBJ1-1; cdr3_aa: CASSPQGGESEAFF; cdr3_nt: TGTGCCAGCTCACCACAAGGGGGGGAATCTGAAGCTTTCTTT
clone_size: once; v_call: TRBV5-8; d_call: NA; j_call: TRBJ2-2; cdr3_aa: CASSLEGAQTGELFF; cdr3_nt: TGTGCCAGCAGCTTGGAAGGGGCGCAGACCGGGGAGCTGTTTTTT
clone_size: NA; v_call: TRBV5-1; d_call: NA; j_call: TRBJ2-7; cdr3_aa: CASSLVPGEGYEQYF; cdr3_nt: TGCGCCAGCAGCTTGGTTCCAGGAGAGGGCTACGAGCAGTACTTC
clone_size: NA; v_call: TRBV11-2; d_call: NA; j_call: TRBJ1-6; cdr3_aa: CASSLGLGAAGANSPLHF; cdr3_nt: TGTGCCAGCAGCTTAGGGTTGGGGGCGGCAGGAGCTAATTCACCCCTCCACTTT
clone_size: NA; v_call: TRBV11-3; d_call: NA; j_call: TRBJ1-1; cdr3_aa: CASSLFPGTEAFF; cdr3_nt: TGTGCCAGCAGCTTATTTCCCGGCACTGAAGCTTTCTTT
clone_size: NA; v_call: TRBV5-4; d_call: NA; j_call: TRBJ1-6; cdr3_aa: CASSLSGNWDSPLHF; cdr3_nt: TGTGCCAGCAGCTTGAGCGGCAACTGGGATTCACCCCTCCACTTT
clone_size: many; v_call: TRBV29-1; d_call: TRBD1; j_call: TRBJ1-1; cdr3_aa: CSAKGTGGRNTEAFF; cdr3_nt: TGCAGCGCTAAGGGCACAGGGGGCAGGAACACTGAAGCTTTCTTT
clone_size: NA; v_call: TRBV24-1; d_call: NA; j_call: TRBJ1-4; cdr3_aa: CATSDAGNEKLFF; cdr3_nt: TGTGCCACCAGTGACGCGGGGAATGAAAAACTGTTTTTT